The 30 T cell receptor beta chains listed next were all sequenced from one sample in a study. TCRdb passed the RT-PCR reads through MiXCR, listing each CDR3 protein once. The table has approximately 720,000 distinct CDR3 sequences, 12% to 15% seen once. The sequencing sample was made of memory CD4+ T cells from blood. These receptors were obtained from a female donor in good health, serving as a healthy control.

This clonotype was seen ten or more times. V usage is TRBV5-1 and J usage is TRBJ2-6; D unresolved. This CDR3 has 17 amino acids. The germline gives CDR1 SGHRS, CDR2 YFSETQ. V lost 1 base and J lost 0, with 11 bases in between. CDR3 nucleotides: TGCGCCAGCAGCTTGATTTCCCCGGGCTCTGGGGCCAACGTCCTGACTTTC. Translated: CASSLISPGSGANVLTF.

The table lists this clonotype with many counts. The rearrangement links TRBV10-3 to TRBJ2-3, with D tentatively TRBD1 (6 bases). Germline assignment: CDR1 ENHRY and CDR2 SYGVKD. The CDR3 sequence is 13 residues long. The V gene lost 6 bases and the J gene lost 3 bases, with 10 bases spanning the gap. The DNA for the CDR3 is TGTGCCATCAGGGATGGACAGACAGATACGCAGTATTTT. Translated, it gives CAIRDGQTDTQYF.

This clonotype was picked up many times. The gene calls are TRBV7-2 and TRBJ2-1; tentative D call: TRBD2 (5 bases). CDR3 size: 14 residues. Germline loops: CDR1 SGHTA, CDR2 FQGNSA. Trimming cost V 1 base and J 9 bases, with 13 bases left between them. The CDR3 bases are TGTGCCAGCAGCTTAGATACGGGAAGAGGTGAGCAGTTCTTC. Its translation is CASSLDTGRGEQFF.

This clonotype appeared a few times. The chain links TRBV20-1 to TRBJ2-3, with 8 bases that match TRBD1. Germline CDR1 DFQATT, CDR2 SNEGSKA (reference sequence). This CDR3 comprises 15 residues. V shed 1 base, J shed 1 base, and the junction held 4 bases outside the gene matches. The CDR3 loop reads CSARVGQEGTDTQYF. CDR3 DNA sequence: TGCAGTGCTAGAGTGGGACAGGAAGGCACAGATACGCAGTATTTT.

The V call is TRBV3-1, the J call TRBJ1-2; possibly TRBD1 for D (6 bases). The CDR3 is 14 amino acids. The V gene's germline CDR1 is LGHDT and CDR2 YNNKEL (reference sequence). V was trimmed by 4 bases and J by 4 bases, leaving 13 bases between them. Here the CDR3 DNA reads TGTGCCAGCAGCCCCCGACAGGACCTCTATGGCTACACCTTC. Its protein is CASSPRQDLYGYTF.

There are many counts of this clonotype. The V and J genes are TRBV7-9 and TRBJ2-3; 7 nucleotides match TRBD2. Germline trimming cut 6 bases from V and 6 bases from J; bases unmatched to any gene: 9. Germline values: CDR1 SEHNR, CDR2 FQNEAQ (reference sequence). The CDR3 length is 14 residues. CDR3 nucleotide sequence: TGTGCCAGCAGATTCAGCGGGGCGAGCGATACGCAGTATTTT. Encoded protein: CASRFSGASDTQYF.

This clonotype was observed a handful of times. The chain combines TRBV7-2 with TRBJ2-1; D perhaps matches TRBD1 (6 bases). Germline-derived CDR1 and CDR2 are SGHTA and FQGNSA. Deletions cut 1 base from V and 10 bases from J, with 11 bases between. CDR3 length equals 13 residues. CDR3 sequence (DNA): TGTGCCAGCAGCTTAGAACGGACAGCAGAGCAGTTCTTC. Protein sequence: CASSLERTAEQFF.

This clonotype was seen at least ten times. The gene calls are TRBV5-1 and TRBJ2-1, with D perhaps TRBD1 (5 bases). Trimming cost V 4 bases and J 9 bases, with 11 bases left between them. The length of the CDR3 is 12 residues. The germline V gene has CDR1 SGHRS and CDR2 YFSETQ. The DNA of the CDR3 is TGCGCCAGCAGCGGGGCCGTCGGTGAGCAGTTCTTC. Translation gives CASSGAVGEQFF.

This clonotype appeared a single time. The J gene is TRBJ2-6, the V gene TRBV28; D is unresolved. The CDR3 is made up of 16 amino acids. The V and J ends lost 3 bases and 3 bases respectively, with 12 bases between them. From germline, CDR1 is MDHEN and CDR2 SYDVKM. The CDR3 reads CASSLFWEYGANVLTF. The CDR3, as DNA: TGTGCCAGCAGTTTGTTTTGGGAATATGGGGCCAACGTCCTGACTTTC.

This clonotype was recorded at least ten times. The chain uses TRBV20-1 and TRBJ2-1, with 7 bases matching TRBD2. This CDR3 region has 16 residues. CDR1 DFQATT and CDR2 SNEGSKA come from the germline V gene (reference sequence). The trim removed 1 base at V and 0 bases at J, leaving 6 bases unmatched. CDR3 bases: TGCAGTGCTAGAGGAAGACTAGCAGGCTCCTACAATGAGCAGTTCTTC. It is translated as CSARGRLAGSYNEQFF.

This sequence joins TRBV20-1 and TRBJ1-2; D might be TRBD1 (5 bases). The V and J ends lost 4 bases and 7 bases respectively, with 13 bases between them. The CDR3 loop spans 12 amino acids. CDR1 and CDR2 (germline): DFQATT, SNEGSKA (reference sequence). This chain's CDR3 is CSAIGTPGGYTF. CDR3 DNA sequence: TGCAGTGCTATCGGGACCCCCGGTGGCTACACCTTC.

Many counts were recorded for this clonotype. This chain connects TRBV4-3 to TRBJ2-5; TRBD1 might be the D (5 bases). V gave up 0 bases and J gave up 6 bases, with 20 bases separating them. The CDR3 has 17 amino acids. Germline-derived CDR1 and CDR2 are LGHNA and YSLEER. The CDR3 DNA sequence: TGCGCCAGCAGCCAAGAAGTTCGGGTCGAAGGGGCGCAGACCCAGTACTTC. As protein: CASSQEVRVEGAQTQYF.

This clonotype was observed a handful of times. The chain carries TRBV7-6 and TRBJ2-5; no reliable D call. The V end lost 5 bases, the J end lost 3 bases, and 10 bases lay between the germline ends. The germline V gene encodes CDR1 SGHVS and CDR2 FNYEAQ. CDR3 length: 13 amino acids. CDR3 loop: CASSPRHKETQYF. DNA for the CDR3: TGTGCCAGCAGCCCGAGACATAAAGAGACCCAGTACTTC.

Concerning this clonotype: This may stem from a read error, because a much larger clone lies one nucleotide away. The chain combines TRBV10-3 with TRBJ2-1; D may be TRBD2 (5 bases). V was clipped by 3 bases and J by 6 bases, with 6 bases between them. This CDR3 comprises 12 residues. The germline gives CDR1 ENHRY, CDR2 SYGVKD. As DNA, the CDR3 is TGTGCCATCAGTGACGGGATCAATGAGCAGTTCTTC. It translates to CAISDGINEQFF.

As for this clonotype: A much bigger clone sits one base away, suggesting this may be a read error. The V gene is TRBV20-1, the J gene TRBJ2-1; TRBD1 agrees at 8 bases. The CDR3 is 14 residues long. Germline V gives CDR1 DFQATT, CDR2 SNEGSKA (reference sequence). V shed 6 bases, J shed 6 bases, and the junction held 10 bases outside the gene matches. The CDR3 nucleotides are TGCAGTGCCAGAACAAGGACAGGGAGCAATGAGCAGTTCTTC. It translates to CSARTRTGSNEQFF.

This clonotype has ten or more counts. This rearrangement joins TRBV27 to TRBJ2-7; D tentatively reads TRBD1 or TRBD2 (5 bases each). With 0 bases removed from V and 4 bases from J, the gap between germline ends came to 7 bases. Per germline, CDR1 MNHEY and CDR2 SMNVEV (reference sequence). CDR3 size: 13 residues. Written as DNA, the CDR3 is TGTGCCAGCAGTTTATCGGGGGTATACGAGCAGTACTTC. The encoded protein is CASSLSGVYEQYF.

This clonotype has a count of ten or more. The chain couples TRBV12-3 or TRBV12-4 to TRBJ1-4, with unresolved D. The CDR3 length is 15 residues. V lost 5 bases to trimming and J lost 4 bases, with 14 bases between them. The CDR3 reads CASSPRKGYNEKLFF. In DNA, the CDR3 is TGTGCCAGCAGTCCGCGTAAGGGTTATAATGAAAAACTGTTTTTT.

The chain links TRBV7-2 to TRBJ2-2; TRBD1 matches 9 bases. With 7 bases clipped from V and 4 bases from J, the junction kept 10 bases outside the gene matches. CDR3 length equals 16 residues. CDR1 is SGHTA and CDR2 is FQGNSA in the germline V gene. The DNA of the CDR3 is TGTGCCAGCACCTTTACCGGGACAGGGTCCACCGGGGAGCTGTTTTTT. Translated: CASTFTGTGSTGELFF.

There are a few counts of this clonotype. CDR3 protein: CSARGHPNTEAFF. For the CDR3, the DNA is TGCAGTGCTAGAGGACATCCGAACACTGAAGCTTTCTTT. The chain uses TRBV20-1 and TRBJ1-1; no clear D gene. This CDR3 has 13 amino acids. V dropped 1 base and J dropped 1 base, with 7 bases sitting between them. Germline CDR1 reads DFQATT; CDR2 reads SNEGSKA (reference sequence).

A note on this clonotype: With a much larger clone just one base away, this may be a read error. J is TRBJ1-1 and V is TRBV6-5, with 8 bases fitting TRBD1. V gave up 5 bases and J gave up 5 bases; unmatched junction bases: 16. The CDR3 has 17 residues. Germline CDR1 and CDR2: MNHEY and SVGAGI. CDR3 nucleotides: TGTGCCAGCAGTCTTGACCGGGGCAGGGGGCGCGTTACTGAAGCTTTCTTT. Translated, it gives CASSLDRGRGRVTEAFF.

This clonotype showed up many times. V gene TRBV7-8 combines with J gene TRBJ1-4; a possible D gene is TRBD1 (5 bases). CDR3 length equals 13 residues. Trimming shortened V by 6 bases and J by 5 bases, and 10 bases separated the two germline ends. Germline values: CDR1 SGHVS, CDR2 FQNEAQ. The CDR3 coding sequence is TGTGCCAGCAGTCGTCCAGGGAATGAAAAACTGTTTTTT. This translates into CASSRPGNEKLFF.

V and J are TRBV20-1 and TRBJ2-5; D is ambiguous. This CDR3 has 14 amino acids. V lost 1 base and J 5 bases, leaving 14 bases between the germline ends. CDR1 DFQATT and CDR2 SNEGSKA come from the germline V gene (reference sequence). This chain's CDR3 is CSARGTLYGETQYF. For the CDR3, the DNA is TGCAGTGCTAGAGGGACCCTATATGGGGAGACCCAGTACTTC.

This clonotype showed up many times. The chain is built from TRBV5-1 and TRBJ2-1; D gene ambiguous. V was shortened by 2 bases and J by 13 bases, with 10 bases between the two germline ends. Germline values: CDR1 SGHRS, CDR2 YFSETQ. The CDR3 is 11 amino acids. The CDR3 region is CASSLNRLQFF. In DNA, the CDR3 is TGCGCCAGCAGCTTAAATCGGTTACAGTTCTTC.

This clonotype was counted a few times. The V call is TRBV5-6, the J call TRBJ1-6; 11 positions match TRBD1. CDR1 and CDR2 (germline): SGHDT, YYEEEE. This CDR3 region has 15 residues. J lost 7 bases, V lost 5 bases, and 5 bases had no gene match. DNA for the CDR3: TGTGCCAGCAGATATGGACAGGGGGCAAATTCACCCCTCCACTTT. Residues: CASRYGQGANSPLHF. The full variable domain, rest sourced from reference TRBV5-6 and TRBJ1-6, is DAGVTQSPTHLIKTRGQQVTLRCSPKSGHDTVSWYQQALGQGPQFIFQYYEEEERQRGNFPDRFSGHQFPNYSSELNVNALLLGDSALYLCASRYGQGANSPLHFGNGTRLTVT.

This chain connects TRBV12-3 or TRBV12-4 to TRBJ2-2, with D maybe TRBD1 (5 bases). The CDR3 runs 14 residues. Trimming took off 3 bases at V and 3 bases at J, with 8 bases between the two ends. For the CDR3, the DNA is TGTGCCAGCAGTTTCCAGGGATACACCGGGGAGCTGTTTTTT. Translation: CASSFQGYTGELFF.

This clonotype was found many times. The genes are TRBV12-3 or TRBV12-4 and TRBJ2-3; no firm D call. V was shortened by 6 bases and J by 4 bases, with 11 bases between the two germline ends. The CDR3 is 13 amino acids. The CDR3 region has the DNA TGTGCCAGCAGCCGAGATTTGGCAGATACGCAGTATTTT. Residues: CASSRDLADTQYF.

This clonotype turned up a few times. CDR3 coding DNA: TGCGCCAGCAGCTTGGGGGACAGGGGGTCCGAGCAGTACTTC. As protein: CASSLGDRGSEQYF. The chain couples TRBV5-1 to TRBJ2-7; TRBD1 agrees at 11 bases. The CDR3 has 14 amino acids. Germline values: CDR1 SGHRS, CDR2 YFSETQ. Trimming took 0 bases from V and 6 from J; bases not matched to a gene: 2.

The chain combines TRBV15 with TRBJ1-2; 7 bases agree with TRBD1. V gave up 8 bases and J gave up 8 bases; unmatched junction bases: 5. Germline V CDR1 and CDR2: LNHNV, YYDKDF (reference sequence). The CDR3 is 11 residues long. The CDR3 spells CATEGAGGYTF. The CDR3 DNA follows: TGTGCCACCGAGGGGGCCGGCGGCTACACCTTC.

This clonotype appeared many times. CDR3 sequence: CASSPRPQNTGELFF. In DNA, the CDR3 is TGTGCCAGCAGCCCACGCCCCCAGAACACCGGGGAGCTGTTTTTT. The genes are TRBV7-3 and TRBJ2-2; no reliable D call. The CDR3 covers 15 residues. The germline V gene has CDR1 SGHTA and CDR2 FQGTGA. V was shortened by 5 bases and J by 1 base, with 11 bases between the two germline ends.

The chain has TRBV5-6 and TRBJ2-3; TRBD2 matches at 13 bases. With 5 bases clipped from V and 5 bases from J, the junction kept 11 bases outside the gene matches. CDR3 size: 17 residues. Germline values: CDR1 SGHDT, CDR2 YYEEEE. In DNA form, the CDR3 reads TGTGCCAGCAGTTCGATGGGACTAGCGGGGTCGGGAGATACGCAGTATTTT. This sequence encodes CASSSMGLAGSGDTQYF.